The 21 T cell receptor beta chains given below trace back to one sample, sequenced in a study of cytomegalovirus exposure and HLA in healthy donors. The study ran its PCR with 60 Vbeta and 13 Jbeta primers. Method: immunoSEQ multiplex PCR; TCRdb's copy keeps in-frame clones and lacks some. The sample includes approximately 150,000 clones, about 70% of them seen just once. The sequenced sample consisted of PBMCs. These receptors originate from a woman between 18 and 29 years old in good health and CMV-seropositive.

The V and J genes are TRBV10-1 and TRBJ2-3; 7 nucleotides agree with TRBD1. The CDR3 spans 16 residues. CDR1 is WNHNN, CDR2 SYGVQD, per germline (reference sequence). Losses at the gene ends were 4 bases for V and 6 bases for J; bases not matched to a gene: 13. In DNA form, the CDR3 reads TGCGCCAGCAGTGGGGACAGATCGGGGCTTCGGGATACGCAGTATTTT. It is translated as CASSGDRSGLRDTQYF.

V and J are TRBV27 and TRBJ1-2; D ambiguous. Trimming took 6 bases from V and 4 from J, leaving 21 bases between them. From germline, CDR1 is MNHEY and CDR2 SMNVEV (reference sequence). The CDR3 runs to 16 residues. The CDR3 nucleotides are TGTGCCAGCAGGAGTGTTCTCCCGGGGATCAGCTATGGCTACACCTTC. The encoded protein is CASRSVLPGISYGYTF.

The CDR3 DNA sequence: TGTGCCAGCCCTTCTCCGGACTACCCTATGTGGAATCAGCCCCAGCATTTT. Translating gives CASPSPDYPMWNQPQHF. The chain joins TRBV28 to TRBJ1-5; D uncertain. Germline CDR1 reads MDHEN; CDR2 reads SYDVKM. The CDR3 sequence is 17 residues long. Trimming took 8 bases from V and 4 from J, leaving 24 bases between them.

The count of this clone is one. The gene calls are TRBV9 and TRBJ1-1; D perhaps matches TRBD1 (6 bases). This CDR3 region has 14 residues. CDR1 and CDR2 from the germline V gene are SGDLS and YYNGEE. V was clipped by 3 bases and J by 2 bases, with 11 bases between them. CDR3 sequence: CASSAFRGNTEAFF. DNA of the CDR3: TGTGCCAGCAGCGCATTCAGGGGTAACACTGAAGCTTTCTTT.

V and J are TRBV2 and TRBJ2-3, with D maybe TRBD2 (5 bases). This CDR3 spans 16 amino acids. Germline V lookup: CDR1 SNHLY, CDR2 FYNNEI. Trimming stripped 1 base from V and 2 bases from J, with 13 bases between. The CDR3 bases are TGTGCCAGCAGTGAAGGTGGTGGGAGCCTCACAGATACGCAGTATTTT. It yields the protein CASSEGGGSLTDTQYF. Full variable domain (missing parts from reference TRBV2 and TRBJ2-3): EPEVTQTPSHQVTQMGQEVILRCVPISNHLYFYWYRQILGQKVEFLVSFYNNEISEKSEIFDDQFSVERPDGSNFTLKIRSTKLEDSAMYFCASSEGGGSLTDTQYFGPGTRLTVL.

The chain couples TRBV5-4 to TRBJ2-7; D unclear. The length of the CDR3 is 13 residues. V lost 2 bases to trimming and J lost 2 bases, with 8 bases between them. Germline V gene lookup returns CDR1 SGHNT and CDR2 YYREEE (reference sequence). The CDR3 loop reads CASSFEPAYEQYF. The DNA for the CDR3 is TGTGCCAGCAGCTTCGAACCGGCCTACGAGCAGTACTTC.

This chain links TRBV30 with TRBJ2-7; D is possibly TRBD1 (6 bases). Germline CDR1 GTSNPN, CDR2 SVGIG (reference sequence). The CDR3 totals 13 residues. V was shortened by 3 bases and J by 4 bases, with 13 bases between the two germline ends. The CDR3 here is CAWRQGLGYEQYF. The CDR3 DNA reads TGTGCCTGGAGACAGGGATTGGGTTACGAGCAGTACTTC.

V and J are TRBV18 and TRBJ2-3, with D possibly matching TRBD2 (6 bases). V was trimmed by 2 bases and J by 1 base, leaving 7 bases between them. The germline V gene has CDR1 KGHSH and CDR2 LQKENI. The CDR3 runs 14 residues. The CDR3 loop reads CASSPKRGTDTQYF. In nucleotides, the CDR3 is TGTGCCAGCTCACCAAAGCGGGGCACAGATACGCAGTATTTT.

This clone was detected once. The chain has TRBV7-3 and TRBJ2-1, with D uncertain. V was clipped by 0 bases and J by 0 bases, with 6 bases between them. The length of the CDR3 is 15 residues. Per germline, CDR1 SGHTA and CDR2 FQGTGA. CDR3 protein: CASSLTANSYNEQFF. The CDR3 coding sequence is TGTGCCAGCAGCTTAACGGCCAACTCCTACAATGAGCAGTTCTTC.

The gene calls are TRBV7-9 and TRBJ2-5; 9 bases are a match to TRBD2. V trimming: 2 bases; J trimming: 3 bases; junction bases outside the gene matches: 7. This CDR3 has 16 amino acids. Per the germline V gene, CDR1 is SEHNR and CDR2 is FQNEAQ (reference sequence). In nucleotides, the CDR3 is TGTGCCAGCAGCTTACATCACCCTAGCGGGGAAGAGACCCAGTACTTC. Encoded protein: CASSLHHPSGEETQYF.

This sequence joins TRBV4-3 and TRBJ2-1; 10 bases align to TRBD2. The germline V gene has CDR1 LGHNA and CDR2 YSLEER. V gave up 2 bases and J gave up 2 bases; unmatched junction bases: 3. CDR3 length: 16 residues. The CDR3 sequence is CASSQRTSGAYNEQFF. The CDR3 nucleotides are TGCGCCAGCAGCCAACGGACTAGCGGAGCCTACAATGAGCAGTTCTTC.

In its sample, this clone was seen once. The genes are TRBV27 and TRBJ2-7; D may be TRBD1 (5 bases). CDR1 is MNHEY, CDR2 SMNVEV, per germline (reference sequence). The CDR3 totals 15 residues. The V and J ends lost 7 bases and 2 bases respectively, with 18 bases between them. The CDR3: CASTVWQGSTYEQYF. The CDR3 bases are TGTGCCAGCACCGTTTGGCAGGGCTCCACCTACGAGCAGTACTTC.

This clone showed up just a few times. This chain connects TRBV7-3 to TRBJ2-3; the D is unclear. There are 13 residues in the CDR3. The V gene's germline CDR1 is SGHTA and CDR2 FQGTGA. The ends were cut back, 1 base at V and 5 bases at J, with 7 bases in the middle. The CDR3 region is CASSLIPGDTQYF. The CDR3 region has the DNA TGTGCCAGCAGCTTAATCCCCGGAGATACGCAGTATTTT.

The chain has TRBV5-4 and TRBJ1-2, with 8 bases fitting TRBD1. This CDR3 is 15 amino acids long. With V trimmed by 5 bases and J by 2 bases, 8 bases remained unmatched. Germline CDR1 and CDR2: SGHNT and YYREEE (reference sequence). CDR3 protein: CASSSTGQGNYGYTF. DNA of the CDR3: TGTGCCAGCAGTTCCACCGGACAGGGCAACTATGGCTACACCTTC.

This clone was detected once. The chain recombines TRBV6-1 with TRBJ2-7, with 7 bases that match TRBD2. This CDR3 contains 13 residues. The ends lost 1 base at V and 3 bases at J; junction bases unmatched: 0. Germline V gene sequence: CDR1 MNHNS, CDR2 SASEGT. The CDR3 nucleotides are TGTGCCAGCAGTGAAGGGACTAGCTACGAGCAGTACTTC. Its protein product is CASSEGTSYEQYF.

This sequence joins TRBV27 and TRBJ2-1; 8 bases agree with TRBD2. V lost 5 bases to trimming and J lost 7 bases; unmatched junction nucleotides: 10. The CDR3 loop spans 15 amino acids. Germline V gene sequence: CDR1 MNHEY, CDR2 SMNVEV (reference sequence). The CDR3 loop reads CASSIGLAGRNEQFF. As DNA, the CDR3 is TGTGCCAGCAGTATAGGACTAGCAGGAAGAAATGAGCAGTTCTTC.

This chain joins TRBV5-1 and TRBJ2-7; D remains ambiguous. Deletions cut 2 bases from V and 4 bases from J, with 4 bases between. CDR3 length: 11 residues. Looked up from germline, CDR1 is SGHRS and CDR2 is YFSETQ. The CDR3 DNA sequence: TGCGCCAGCAGCTTCCTGTACGAGCAGTACTTC. The encoded protein is CASSFLYEQYF.

The rearrangement joins TRBV7-8 to TRBJ2-2; possible D gene TRBD2, 5 bases. Germline V gene sequence: CDR1 SGHVS, CDR2 FQNEAQ. Trimming left V 1 base short and J 4 bases short, with 10 bases between. The CDR3 has 15 amino acids. CDR3 nucleotide sequence: TGTGCCAGCAGCTTAGTGCAGGCGGGCACCGGGGAGCTGTTTTTT. It yields the protein CASSLVQAGTGELFF.

The chain uses TRBV28 and TRBJ1-1, with 10 nucleotides matching TRBD1. CDR3 length equals 17 residues. J was trimmed by 0 bases and V by 3 bases; bases with no gene match: 7. Germline CDR1 and CDR2: MDHEN and SYDVKM. This CDR3 reads CASSLWTGGTMNTEAFF. The CDR3 nucleotides are TGTGCCAGCAGTTTGTGGACAGGGGGAACCATGAACACTGAAGCTTTCTTT. Variable domain in full (rest from reference TRBV28 and TRBJ1-1): DVKVTQSSRYLVKRTGEKVFLECVQDMDHENMFWYRQDPGLGLRLIYFSYDVKMKEKGDIPEGYSVSREKKERFSLILESASTNQTSMYLCASSLWTGGTMNTEAFFGQGTRLTVV.

This chain links TRBV6-5 with TRBJ2-1; D may be TRBD2 (6 bases). V shed 6 bases and J shed 0 bases, with 9 bases lying between them. The CDR3 has 14 residues. Germline V lookup: CDR1 MNHEY, CDR2 SVGAGI. The CDR3 loop reads CASRTGASYNEQFF. The CDR3 DNA reads TGTGCCAGCAGAACGGGAGCCTCCTACAATGAGCAGTTCTTC.

This chain uses TRBV27 with TRBJ2-1, with D possibly being TRBD1 (5 bases). Germline values: CDR1 MNHEY, CDR2 SMNVEV (reference sequence). This CDR3 spans 12 amino acids. With 5 bases removed from V and 12 bases from J, the gap between germline ends came to 14 bases. The CDR3 is CASSPQQGWQFF. CDR3 nucleotide sequence: TGTGCCAGCAGTCCCCAGCAGGGTTGGCAGTTCTTC.